The 31 T cell receptor beta chains below were found in one sample sequenced in a study of immune characteristics of hereditary and idiopathic chronic pancreatitis. The method was immunoSEQ multiplex PCR; TCRdb's version includes in-frame clones alone and lacks a portion of them. Of about 6,000 clones detected, about 70% appear once; the ten largest clones hold around 7.5%. Total pancreatectomy with islet autotransplantation was the source of the chronic pancreatitis pancreas tissue. Sequencing was performed on pancreas tissue with hereditary chronic pancreatitis. The receptors here all came from a human donor with chronic pancreatitis.

The rearrangement links TRBV3-1 (or the pseudogene TRBV3-2) to TRBJ2-5; 7 nucleotides line up with TRBD1. The germline V gene has CDR1 LGHDT and CDR2 YNNKEL (reference sequence). This CDR3 is built from 15 residues. V lost 4 bases, J lost 4 bases, and 9 bases stayed unmatched. This chain's CDR3 is CASSPTGNMGETQYF. Here the CDR3 DNA reads TGTGCCAGCAGCCCGACAGGGAATATGGGAGAGACCCAGTACTTC.

This chain links TRBV4-3 with TRBJ2-5; 8 bases map to TRBD1. V lost 0 bases, J lost 5 bases, and 14 bases stayed unmatched. Germline CDR1 LGHNA, CDR2 YSLEER. The CDR3 is 18 amino acids. In DNA form, the CDR3 reads TGCGCCAGCAGCCAAGATTTTCAGGGGGCGACCCCCGCGGAGACCCAGTACTTC. Protein product: CASSQDFQGATPAETQYF.

The table lists this clone with a count of one. V is TRBV4-2 and J is TRBJ1-4; TRBD1 aligns across 9 bases. The CDR3 sequence is 14 residues long. Germline V gene lookup returns CDR1 LGHNA and CDR2 YNFKEQ. V lost 6 bases to trimming and J lost 7 bases; unmatched junction nucleotides: 6. The CDR3 nucleotides read TGTGCCAGCAGACCGGGACAGGGTACTGAAAAACTGTTTTTT. As protein: CASRPGQGTEKLFF.

The chain uses TRBV9 and TRBJ1-4; D perhaps matches TRBD1 (5 bases). Germline-derived CDR1 and CDR2 are SGDLS and YYNGEE. The CDR3 consists of 15 residues. Trimming took 3 bases from V and 3 from J, leaving 12 bases between them. CDR3 in DNA: TGTGCCAGCAGCGAGGAGGGACGTCCTAATGAAAAACTGTTTTTT. Amino acid sequence: CASSEEGRPNEKLFF. Filled out from reference TRBV9 and TRBJ1-4, the complete variable domain reads DSGVTQTPKHLITATGQRVTLRCSPRSGDLSVYWYQQSLDQGLQFLIQYYNGEERAKGNILERFSAQQFPDLHSELNLSSLELGDSALYFCASSEEGRPNEKLFFGSGTQLSVL.

CDR3 residues: CASSFTGTVDEKLFF. The CDR3, as DNA: TGCGCCAGCAGTTTTACCGGGACAGTGGATGAAAAACTGTTTTTT. The V call is TRBV4-1, the J call TRBJ1-4, with 7 nucleotides matching TRBD1. This CDR3 region has 15 residues. V lost 6 bases to trimming and J lost 6 bases; unmatched junction nucleotides: 10. Germline V gene data show CDR1 as MGHRA and CDR2 as YSYEKL.

J is TRBJ2-2 and V is TRBV28, with 7 bases identical to TRBD2. The CDR3 runs 16 residues. Losses at the gene ends were 2 bases for V and 5 bases for J; bases not matched to a gene: 8. Germline CDR1 and CDR2: MDHEN and SYDVKM. This CDR3 reads CASSLRDYRGTGELFF. As DNA, the CDR3 is TGTGCCAGCAGTTTACGGGACTATCGAGGGACCGGGGAGCTGTTTTTT.

The chain couples TRBV9 to TRBJ2-3; the D call may be TRBD1 or TRBD2 (6 bases each). Germline V CDR1 and CDR2: SGDLS, YYNGEE. The V end was cut by 3 bases, the J end by 4 bases, with 18 bases between. The CDR3 has 16 amino acids. As DNA, the CDR3 is TGTGCCAGCAGCGAGGGGGTAGCGGATTTCGCAGATACGCAGTATTTT. Protein product: CASSEGVADFADTQYF.

The genes are TRBV6-1 and TRBJ1-1, with D hard to call. V lost 6 bases and J 1 base, leaving 9 bases between the germline ends. The germline CDR1 and CDR2 sequences are MNHNS and SASEGT. The CDR3 totals 13 residues. CDR3 sequence: CASSQLANTEAFF. The CDR3 DNA sequence: TGTGCCAGCAGCCAGTTGGCGAACACTGAAGCTTTCTTT.

V is TRBV12-3 or TRBV12-4 and J is TRBJ2-3; 8 positions agree with TRBD2. V trimming: 6 bases; J trimming: 5 bases; junction bases outside the gene matches: 1. The CDR3 has 12 residues. The CDR3 DNA is TGTGCCAGCAGCGGGGGGGGAGATACGCAGTATTTT. It is translated as CASSGGGDTQYF.

This clone is a singleton in its sample. This chain joins TRBV12-3 or TRBV12-4 and TRBJ1-1, with D unresolved. CDR3 size: 11 residues. V was cut by 3 bases and J by 11 bases, with 10 bases left in between. In DNA form, the CDR3 reads TGTGCCAGCAGTTTGGTAACGGGGGCTTTCTTT. This gives the protein CASSLVTGAFF.

The CDR3 DNA follows: TGTGCCAGCAGCGACCAAATGGACAGGGTGGACGAGCAGTACTTC. Its protein is CASSDQMDRVDEQYF. J is TRBJ2-7 and V is TRBV7-6; 8 bases are shared with TRBD1. J lost 5 bases, V lost 5 bases, and 11 bases had no gene match. Germline V lookup: CDR1 SGHVS, CDR2 FNYEAQ. There are 15 residues in the CDR3.

This chain uses TRBV2 with TRBJ1-3, with 10 bases identical to TRBD1. The V segment lost 5 bases and the J segment 0 bases; nucleotides outside the gene matches: 10. The CDR3 spans 18 residues. CDR1 SNHLY and CDR2 FYNNEI come from the germline V gene. The CDR3 region is CASSNGDRGHLSGNTIYF. The CDR3 DNA reads as TGTGCCAGCAGTAATGGGGACAGGGGACACCTCTCTGGAAACACCATATATTTT.

The genes are TRBV27 and TRBJ1-5; 7 bases map to TRBD1. Per the germline V gene, CDR1 is MNHEY and CDR2 is SMNVEV (reference sequence). J lost 6 bases, V lost 4 bases, and 6 bases had no gene match. CDR3 length: 14 residues. The CDR3 loop reads CASSYRQGSQPQHF. CDR3 DNA: TGTGCCAGCAGTTACCGACAGGGAAGTCAGCCCCAGCATTTT.

The chain joins TRBV7-6 to TRBJ1-5; weak D call: TRBD1 (6 bases). The CDR3 totals 17 residues. V lost 8 bases and J lost 4, with 24 bases in between. Per germline, CDR1 SGHVS and CDR2 FNYEAQ. The CDR3 nucleotides are TGTGCCAGCCCATATTGGGTCATGGGGGCGAGAAATCAGCCCCAGCATTTT. As protein: CASPYWVMGARNQPQHF.

This chain connects TRBV29-1 to TRBJ1-2; TRBD1 matches at 8 bases. This CDR3 has 15 residues. Trimming took 3 bases from V and 4 from J; bases not matched to a gene: 10. Germline V CDR1 and CDR2: SQVTM, ANQGSEA. The CDR3 is CSVEGQGAGLYGYTF. The CDR3 DNA reads TGCAGCGTTGAGGGGCAGGGGGCAGGACTCTATGGCTACACCTTC.

In its sample, this clone was seen once. This chain uses TRBV5-4 with TRBJ1-2, with TRBD1 as a possible D gene (5 bases). Deletions cut 4 bases from V and 5 bases from J, with 9 bases between. The CDR3 sequence is 12 residues long. Germline V gene sequence: CDR1 SGHNT, CDR2 YYREEE (reference sequence). DNA for the CDR3: TGTGCCAGCAGCGATGACAGTTATGGCTACACCTTC. Translating it yields CASSDDSYGYTF.

The V call is TRBV4-1, the J call TRBJ2-2, with unresolved D. Germline lookup yields CDR1 MGHRA and CDR2 YSYEKL. Between the trimmed V and J ends, which lost 1 base and 1 base, there was a span of 13 bases. This CDR3 is built from 17 residues. Here the CDR3 DNA reads TGCGCCAGCAGCCAAGTGAAGGGAATCGGGAACACCGGGGAGCTGTTTTTT. Encoded protein: CASSQVKGIGNTGELFF.

A note on this clone: Different DNA sequences within this sample yield the same CDR3. The chain carries TRBV24-1 and TRBJ2-7; D not certain. V was trimmed by 4 bases and J by 0 bases, leaving 3 bases between them. Germline lookup yields CDR1 KGHDR and CDR2 SFDVKD. The CDR3 is made up of 12 amino acids. CDR3 sequence reads: CATSDNSYEQYF. As DNA, the CDR3 is TGTGCCACCAGTGACAACTCCTACGAGCAGTACTTC.

The CDR3 loop reads CASTGRSGMNSPLHF. The CDR3 bases are TGTGCCAGCACCGGACGGTCGGGTATGAATTCACCCCTCCACTTT. The V gene is TRBV6-5, the J gene TRBJ1-6, with D unclear. CDR1 and CDR2 (germline): MNHEY, SVGAGI. The ends were cut back, 7 bases at V and 7 bases at J, with 17 bases in the middle. There are 15 residues in the CDR3.

The CDR3: CSVGGFNEQYF. The CDR3 DNA reads as TGCAGCGTTGGCGGGTTCAACGAGCAGTACTTC. V and J are TRBV29-1 and TRBJ2-7, with D possibly being TRBD2 (5 bases). Trimming left V 4 bases short and J 5 bases short, with 9 bases between. The CDR3 has 11 amino acids. Germline CDR1 reads SQVTM; CDR2 reads ANQGSEA.

V and J are TRBV3-1 (or the pseudogene TRBV3-2) and TRBJ2-5; the D gene is possibly TRBD1 (6 bases). Trimming stripped 3 bases from V and 9 bases from J, with 11 bases between. The CDR3 is 12 residues long. Germline lookup yields CDR1 LGHDT and CDR2 YNNKEL (reference sequence). The CDR3 coding sequence is TGTGCCAGCAGCCAGACCCCAGGGGCCCAGTACTTC. It yields the protein CASSQTPGAQYF.

V and J are TRBV12-3 or TRBV12-4 and TRBJ2-7; D remains ambiguous. The germline V and J ends were trimmed by 5 bases and 5 bases, with 10 bases remaining between them. The CDR3 has 12 amino acids. The CDR3 protein is CASSPGWDEQYF. CDR3 coding DNA: TGTGCCAGCAGTCCCGGATGGGACGAGCAGTACTTC.

Note on this clone: The same CDR3 arises from other DNA sequences in this sample as well. CDR3 sequence reads: CASSIDSNYGYTF. The DNA for the CDR3 is TGCGCCAGCAGTATCGACAGTAACTATGGCTACACCTTC. The rearrangement uses TRBV5-1 and TRBJ1-2; weak D call: TRBD1 (5 bases). The V gene's germline CDR1 is SGHRS and CDR2 YFSETQ. V was shortened by 5 bases and J by 1 base, with 9 bases between the two germline ends. The CDR3 is made up of 13 amino acids.

The chain carries TRBV6-5 and TRBJ2-5, with D unclear. Trimming pared 8 bases from V and 5 bases from J, leaving 12 bases between. The CDR3 runs 12 residues. The germline CDR1 and CDR2 sequences are MNHEY and SVGAGI. CDR3 protein: CASLRLEETQYF. The CDR3 DNA is TGTGCCAGCCTCCGGTTGGAGGAGACCCAGTACTTC.

This sequence joins TRBV5-6 and TRBJ1-3; D is perhaps TRBD1 (5 bases). Germline V gene data show CDR1 as SGHDT and CDR2 as YYEEEE. The CDR3 is made up of 15 amino acids. Trimming took off 3 bases at V and 3 bases at J, with 13 bases between the two ends. CDR3 in DNA: TGTGCCAGCAGCTCGGTACAGGCGGGTGGAAACACCATATATTTT. It is translated as CASSSVQAGGNTIYF.

V is TRBV5-1 and J is TRBJ2-2; no clear D. Per germline, CDR1 SGHRS and CDR2 YFSETQ. The CDR3 is 15 amino acids. Trimming took 0 bases from V and 5 from J, leaving 11 bases between them. The CDR3, as DNA: TGCGCCAGCAGCTTGGCCCCTCCTGGGACCGGGGAGCTGTTTTTT. Translated, it gives CASSLAPPGTGELFF.

The gene calls are TRBV29-1 and TRBJ1-6; D unresolved. V was cut by 3 bases and J by 0 bases, with 15 bases left in between. Germline V lookup: CDR1 SQVTM, CDR2 ANQGSEA. The CDR3 length is 17 residues. DNA for the CDR3: TGCAGCGTTGATGTGGACGGCCCGGGCTCCTATAATTCACCCCTCCACTTT. Amino acids: CSVDVDGPGSYNSPLHF.

V and J are TRBV27 and TRBJ2-3, with D perhaps matching TRBD2 (6 bases). The V gene lost 6 bases and the J gene lost 6 bases, with 16 bases spanning the gap. The CDR3 loop spans 14 amino acids. CDR1 and CDR2 (germline): MNHEY, SMNVEV (reference sequence). CDR3 sequence: CASSFSGTSDTQYF. Here the CDR3 DNA reads TGTGCCAGCAGCTTTAGCGGAACCAGTGATACGCAGTATTTT.

This clone was seen a single time. V is TRBV4-1 and J is TRBJ2-2, with unresolved D. Germline V CDR1 and CDR2: MGHRA, YSYEKL. The CDR3 has 15 amino acids. With 3 bases removed from V and 7 bases from J, the gap between germline ends came to 15 bases. This CDR3 is CASSQPQTVFGELFF. The DNA for the CDR3 is TGCGCCAGCAGCCAGCCCCAGACGGTATTCGGGGAGCTGTTTTTT.

This chain uses TRBV29-1 with TRBJ1-3; no reliable D call. Germline V gene sequence: CDR1 SQVTM, CDR2 ANQGSEA. CDR3 size: 14 residues. Trimming shortened V by 4 bases and J by 3 bases, and 13 bases separated the two germline ends. CDR3 protein: CSVVPGGVGNTIYF. CDR3 nucleotides: TGCAGCGTTGTGCCAGGAGGAGTTGGAAACACCATATATTTT. Based on the CDR3 plus reference TRBV29-1 and TRBJ1-3, the full variable domain is SAVISQKPSRDICQRGTSLTIQCQVDSQVTMMFWYRQQPGQSLTLIATANQGSEATYESGFVIDKFPISRPNLTFSTLTVSNMSPEDSSIYLCSVVPGGVGNTIYFGEGSWLTVV.

This chain links TRBV6-4 with TRBJ1-5, with D possibly being TRBD1 (5 bases). Germline CDR1 MRHNA, CDR2 SNTAGT. The germline V and J ends were trimmed by 4 bases and 1 base, with 11 bases remaining between them. The length of the CDR3 is 15 residues. The CDR3 region has the DNA TGTGCCAGCAGTGTGTCGGGGGGGAGCAATCAGCCCCAGCATTTT. Its translation: CASSVSGGSNQPQHF.